This T cell receptor beta chain was retrieved from a study of identical twins (dated by TCRdb to 2016 to 2017). Concerning the study at large: To test whether fetal clonotypes persist, this study deep-sequenced TCR alpha and beta repertoires from monozygotic twins, from unrelated adults of various ages, and from cord blood. Replicate twin experiments were performed at different times using different library preparation protocols to rule out contamination. Findings and caveats that apply to the study as a whole: Excess twin sharing in beta out-of-frame sequences was weaker because fewer shared sequences lowered the signal-to-noise ratio. Fewer insertions were carried by abundant cord blood beta clonotypes; a weaker similar trend was observed in young adult naive repertoires, while no such trend was observed in memory repertoires. Because the same donors could not be followed over many years, the conclusions relied on cross-sectional statistical analysis. In monozygotic twins, recombination models systematically underestimated out-of-frame TCR alpha sharing, but the models matched the sharing seen between unrelated individuals. Out-of-frame TCR alpha sequences shared between twins showed an excess of low generation-probability sequences compared with coincidental sharing between unrelated individuals. Zero-insertion analyses could be partly confounded by invariant T cells such as MAIT and iNKT, although diverse VJ usage argued against such confounding for most clonotypes.

Turning to this clonotype: The antigen this receptor binds is unknown. Within one base of it there is no much larger clone, and no base qualities were kept.

Every donor was a healthy Caucasian. Three pairs of female monozygotic twins, all aged about 18 to 29 years, made up the twin cohort. Positive isolation kits from Invitrogen were used to isolate CD4+ and CD8+ T cell populations. Trimming at the junction amounts to 3 bases on V and 11 bases on J, and the germline ends lie 5 bases apart. Taken from cysteine to phenylalanine, the CDR3 has 11 residues. The DNA shown is the 33-base CDR3, in frame from base 1. The germline V gene encodes CDR1 SNHLY and CDR2 FYNNEI. Library creation used 5' RACE. The listed sequencing device is Illumina HiSeq 2000. A universal primer binding site was introduced by template switching, and a unique molecular identifier was present in the final cDNA, enabling accurate counting of TCR cDNA molecules. First-strand cDNA for TCR alpha and beta chains was synthesized from specific primers in the conserved constant-segment region. To control for contamination, every cDNA library was double barcoded, receiving both a SMART-Mk sample barcode and Illumina barcodes. TruSeq adapter sequences, together with Illumina sample barcodes, were added in two successive PCR steps. The TCR alpha and beta cDNA libraries were sequenced on the Illumina HiSeq platform using custom primers. For the original study's pipeline: Unique molecular identifiers were extracted from raw reads with MiGEC, and CDR3 positions were determined with MiXCR. For each individual, recombination models were inferred using an EM algorithm with the repgenHMM and IGoR tools. Shared clonotypes were analyzed with the tcR package in R, and sharing was normalized by the product of cloneset sizes. Out-of-frame nonproductive sequences were analyzed to study raw recombination free of thymic and clonal selection effects. TCRdb cleaned the public reads at Q25 with fastp, built clones with MiXCR and kept in-frame beta chains. Entries are consolidated by CDR3 protein sequence, retaining the most common genes and DNA. What appears here as the V and J calls and clone size reflects TCRdb's work, not the paper's. Present in this sample are fewer than 250,000 distinct CDR3 sequences, about 7.5% of which were seen just once. 5% to 6% of the sample is in the top ten clones.

These data were likewise used in another study, on yellow fever vaccine responses in identical twins. As that second study puts it: The T cell response to vaccination in identical twins was reported by the authors to appear partly convergent and partly personalized. Focusing on identical twins, the study followed the T cell clones that responded to the vaccine, and did so with precision.

This clonotype originated in a woman between 18 and 30 years old in good health. Material for sequencing was CD8+ T cells sorted from blood. This sequence uses TRBV2 and TRBJ1-6; no D gene can be assigned with confidence. In nucleotide form, the sequence is TGTGCCAGCAGTGACAGTACACCCCTCCACTTT. It is translated as CASSDSTPLHF.